This T cell receptor beta chain was recorded in a study of Ad26.COV2.S vaccination and SARS-CoV-2 variants. For the study at large: COV1001, an Ad26.COV2.S trial, supplied this vaccine-arm donor.

Treatment in this sample: around 19 received Ad26.COV2.S at low or high dose, single or two shots; about 5 received placebo; per-sample allocation not given. At day 63 after the first vaccine or placebo injection, samples were drawn. This CDR3 contains 14 residues. Germline V gives CDR1 SEHNR, CDR2 FQNEAQ (reference sequence). V was pared by 1 base and J by 9 bases, with 15 bases between. Study-wide findings and caveats: Vaccinees and placebo recipients showed similar non-spike TCR breadth. Using TCR breadth and depth analyses may have led to underestimated total T cell responses.

Clones were read by immunoSEQ multiplex PCR, and TCRdb kept only the in-frame ones, dropping some. The sample lists about 680,000 clones, around 89% occurring once. Of note for this clone: Its antigen is undetermined.

This receptor was identified in a person between 18 and 59 years old who received the Ad26.COV2.S COVID-19 vaccine or a placebo. Sequencing was performed on peripheral blood, taken in a trial of Ad26.COV2.S vaccine versus placebo. The chain has TRBV7-9 and TRBJ1-1; unclear D gene. In DNA, the CDR3 is TGTGCCAGCAGCTTAGAGATTAGAACAGCGAAAGCTTTCTTT. Translation gives CASSLEIRTAKAFF. Based on the CDR3 plus reference TRBV7-9 and TRBJ1-1, the full variable domain is DTGVSQNPRHKITKRGQNVTFRCDPISEHNRLYWYRQTLGQGPEFLTYFQNEAQLEKSRLLSDRFSAERPKGSFSTLEIQRTEQGDSAMYLCASSLEIRTAKAFFGQGTRLTVV.